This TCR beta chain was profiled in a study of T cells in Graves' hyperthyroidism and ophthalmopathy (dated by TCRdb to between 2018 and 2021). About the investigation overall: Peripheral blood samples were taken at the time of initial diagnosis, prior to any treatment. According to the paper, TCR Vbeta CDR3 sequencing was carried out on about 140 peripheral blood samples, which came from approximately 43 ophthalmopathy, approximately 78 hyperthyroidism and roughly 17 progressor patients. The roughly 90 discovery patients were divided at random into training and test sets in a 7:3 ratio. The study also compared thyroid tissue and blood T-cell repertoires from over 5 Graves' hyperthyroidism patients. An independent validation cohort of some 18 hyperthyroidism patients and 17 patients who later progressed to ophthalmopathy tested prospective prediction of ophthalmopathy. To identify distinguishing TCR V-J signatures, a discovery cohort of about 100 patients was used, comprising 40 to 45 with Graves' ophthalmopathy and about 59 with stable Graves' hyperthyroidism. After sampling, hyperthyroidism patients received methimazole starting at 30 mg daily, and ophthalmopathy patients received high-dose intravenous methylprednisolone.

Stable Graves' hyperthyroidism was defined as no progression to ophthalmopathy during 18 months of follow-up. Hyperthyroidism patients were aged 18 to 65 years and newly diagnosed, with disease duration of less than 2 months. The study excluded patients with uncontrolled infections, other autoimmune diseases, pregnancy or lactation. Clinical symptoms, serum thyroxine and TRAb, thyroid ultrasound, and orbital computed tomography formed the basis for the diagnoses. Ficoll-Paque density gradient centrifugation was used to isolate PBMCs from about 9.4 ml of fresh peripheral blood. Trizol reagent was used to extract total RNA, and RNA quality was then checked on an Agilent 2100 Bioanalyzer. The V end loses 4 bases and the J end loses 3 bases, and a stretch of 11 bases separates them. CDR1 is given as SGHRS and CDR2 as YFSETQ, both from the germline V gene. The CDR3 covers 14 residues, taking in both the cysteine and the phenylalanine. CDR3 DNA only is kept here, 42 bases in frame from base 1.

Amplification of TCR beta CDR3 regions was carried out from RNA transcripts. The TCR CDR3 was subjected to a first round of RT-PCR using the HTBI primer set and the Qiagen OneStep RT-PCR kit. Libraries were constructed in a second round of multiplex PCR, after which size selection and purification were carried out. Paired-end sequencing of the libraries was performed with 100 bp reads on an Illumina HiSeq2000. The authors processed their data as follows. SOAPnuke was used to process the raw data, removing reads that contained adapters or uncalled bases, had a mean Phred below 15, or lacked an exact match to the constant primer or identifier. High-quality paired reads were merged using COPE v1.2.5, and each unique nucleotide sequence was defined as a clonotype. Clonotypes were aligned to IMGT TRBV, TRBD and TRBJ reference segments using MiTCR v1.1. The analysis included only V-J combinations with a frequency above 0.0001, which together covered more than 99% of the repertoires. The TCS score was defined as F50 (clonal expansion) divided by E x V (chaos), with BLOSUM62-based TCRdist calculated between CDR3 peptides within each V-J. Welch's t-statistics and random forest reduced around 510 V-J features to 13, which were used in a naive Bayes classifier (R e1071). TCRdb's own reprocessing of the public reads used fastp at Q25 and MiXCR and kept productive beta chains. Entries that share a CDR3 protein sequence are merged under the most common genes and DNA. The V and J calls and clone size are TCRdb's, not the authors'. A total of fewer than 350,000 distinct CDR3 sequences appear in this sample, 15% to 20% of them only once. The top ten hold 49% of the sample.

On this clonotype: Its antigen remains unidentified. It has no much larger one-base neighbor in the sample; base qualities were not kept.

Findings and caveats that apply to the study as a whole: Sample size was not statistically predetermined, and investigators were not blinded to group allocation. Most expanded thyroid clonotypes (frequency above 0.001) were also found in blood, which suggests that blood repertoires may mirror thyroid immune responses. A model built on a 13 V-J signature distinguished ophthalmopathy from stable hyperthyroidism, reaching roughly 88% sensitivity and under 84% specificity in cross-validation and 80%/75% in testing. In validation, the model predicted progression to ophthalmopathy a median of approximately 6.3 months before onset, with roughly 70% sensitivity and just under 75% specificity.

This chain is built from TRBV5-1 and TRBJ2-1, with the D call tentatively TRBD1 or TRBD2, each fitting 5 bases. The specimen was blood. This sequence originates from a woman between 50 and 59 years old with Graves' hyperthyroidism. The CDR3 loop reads CASSPGTIYNEQFF. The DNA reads TGCGCCAGCAGCCCCGGGACGATCTACAATGAGCAGTTCTTC.